These T cell receptor beta chains were read from a single sample in a study of shared clonotypes between healthy human individuals. Generated by immunoSEQ multiplex PCR, the TCRdb table keeps only in-frame clones and is missing some. The sample gives approximately 2.1 million clones, 85% to 95% of which show up once; approximately 0.4% is in the top ten. Source material: naive CD4+ T cells from PBMCs. These receptor sequences come from a man between 18 and 35 years old in good health. Some clones in this sample may be carry-over from other donors' samples. The CDR3 runs from the conserved cysteine through the conserved F or W. The D gene is left open where the match is weak.

j_gene,d_gene,v_gene,CDR3nt,CDR3aa
TRBJ2-1,TRBD2,TRBV7-6,TGTGCCAGCAGCTTAGAGGCTCCGGGACTAGCGGGGGTTTCGCAGTTCTTC,CASSLEAPGLAGVSQFF
TRBJ1-1,NA,TRBV30,TGTGCCTGGCTCTCCCGGTTGTCGAACACTGAAGCTTTCTTT,CAWLSRLSNTEAFF
TRBJ1-4,NA,TRBV6-5,TGTGCCAGCAGTTACTCCGGGGGCACTAATGAAAAACTGTTTTTT,CASSYSGGTNEKLFF
TRBJ1-5,NA,TRBV5-6,TGTGCCAGCAGCTTGTGGACAGCCGTACCTTATCAGCCCCAGCATTTT,CASSLWTAVPYQPQHF
TRBJ1-3,NA,TRBV7-2,TGTGCCAGCAGCTTAGACAGGAGAGGGATCGGAAACACCATATATTTT,CASSLDRRGIGNTIYF
TRBJ1-2,NA,TRBV7-2,TGTGCCAGCAGCTTAGAAGTCCTGGTGTGGACACCCTATGGCTACACCTTC,CASSLEVLVWTPYGYTF
TRBJ2-3,NA,TRBV10-3,TGTGCCATCAGCACTACAGGGATCGAGGGGTCGGGTACGCAGTATTTT,CAISTTGIEGSGTQYF
TRBJ1-2,NA,TRBV11-2,TGTGCCAGCAGCTCCCTCGCGAAAGGAAATAACTATGGCTACACCTTC,CASSSLAKGNNYGYTF
TRBJ1-4,TRBD1,TRBV5-1,TGCGCCAGCAGCCTGGGTGATGGGACAGGGACAGAAAAACTGTTTTTT,CASSLGDGTGTEKLFF
TRBJ1-2,TRBD1,TRBV5-1,TGCGCCAGCAGCTTGGCTGGGACAGAGTCCTTCCTCTATGGCTACACCTTC,CASSLAGTESFLYGYTF
TRBJ1-4,NA,TRBV6-5,TGTGCCAGCAGGACTAATGAAAAACTGTTTTTT,CASRTNEKLFF
TRBJ2-1,NA,TRBV19,TGTGCCAGTAGTGCTAAAGGGAGCTCCTACAATGAGCAGTTCTTC,CASSAKGSSYNEQFF
TRBJ2-7,NA,TRBV10-3,TGTGCCATCAGTGAGGGGACTCCGGGAAAAGCCGATCAGTACTTC,CAISEGTPGKADQYF
TRBJ2-2,NA,TRBV6-5,TGTGCCAGCAGGAGGGGGGCCGGGGAGCTGTTTTTT,CASRRGAGELFF